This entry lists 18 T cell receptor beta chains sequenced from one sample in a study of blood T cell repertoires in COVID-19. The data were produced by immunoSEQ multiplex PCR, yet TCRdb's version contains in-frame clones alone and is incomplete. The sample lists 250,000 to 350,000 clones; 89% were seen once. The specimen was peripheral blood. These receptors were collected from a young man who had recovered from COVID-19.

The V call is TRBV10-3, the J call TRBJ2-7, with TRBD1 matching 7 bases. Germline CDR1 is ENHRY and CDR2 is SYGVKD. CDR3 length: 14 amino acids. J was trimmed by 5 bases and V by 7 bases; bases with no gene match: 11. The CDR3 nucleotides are TGTGCCATCACCCCGACAGGGCAACTGGACGAGCAGTACTTC. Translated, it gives CAITPTGQLDEQYF.

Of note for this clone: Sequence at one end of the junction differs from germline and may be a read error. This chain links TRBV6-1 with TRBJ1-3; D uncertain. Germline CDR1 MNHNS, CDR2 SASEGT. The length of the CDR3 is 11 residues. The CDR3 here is CASSEVGSVDF. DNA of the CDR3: TGTGCCAGCAGTGAAGTTGGCTCCGTGGATTTT.

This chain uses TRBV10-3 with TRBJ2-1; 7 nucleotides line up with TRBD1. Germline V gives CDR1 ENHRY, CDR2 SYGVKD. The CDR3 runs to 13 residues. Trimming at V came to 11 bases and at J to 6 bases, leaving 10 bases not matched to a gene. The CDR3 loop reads CASQGEISNEQFF. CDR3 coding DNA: TGTGCCTCCCAGGGGGAGATTTCCAATGAGCAGTTCTTC.

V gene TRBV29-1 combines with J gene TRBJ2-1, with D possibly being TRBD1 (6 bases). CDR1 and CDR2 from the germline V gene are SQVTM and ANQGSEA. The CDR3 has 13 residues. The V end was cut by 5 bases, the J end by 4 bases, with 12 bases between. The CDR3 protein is CSVSDSVYNEQFF. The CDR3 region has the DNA TGCAGCGTTTCGGACAGCGTATACAATGAGCAGTTCTTC.

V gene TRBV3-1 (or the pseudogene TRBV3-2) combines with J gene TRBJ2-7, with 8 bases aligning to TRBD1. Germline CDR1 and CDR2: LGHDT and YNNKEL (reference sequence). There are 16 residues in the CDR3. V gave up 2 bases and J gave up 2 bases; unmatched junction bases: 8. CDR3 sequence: CASSQTGQGRAYEQYF. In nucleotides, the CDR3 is TGTGCCAGCAGCCAAACCGGACAGGGACGGGCCTACGAGCAGTACTTC.

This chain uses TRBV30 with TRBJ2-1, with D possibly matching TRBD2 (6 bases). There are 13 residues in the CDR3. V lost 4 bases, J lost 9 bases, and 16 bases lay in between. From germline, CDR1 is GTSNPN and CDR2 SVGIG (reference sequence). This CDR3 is CAWMSGWHAEQFF. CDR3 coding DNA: TGTGCCTGGATGAGCGGGTGGCACGCTGAGCAGTTCTTC.

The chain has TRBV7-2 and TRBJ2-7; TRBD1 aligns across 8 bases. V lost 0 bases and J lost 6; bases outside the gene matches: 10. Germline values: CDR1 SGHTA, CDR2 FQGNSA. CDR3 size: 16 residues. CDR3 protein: CASSLATGGFRGEQYF. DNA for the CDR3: TGTGCCAGCAGCTTAGCTACAGGGGGGTTCAGAGGCGAGCAGTACTTC.

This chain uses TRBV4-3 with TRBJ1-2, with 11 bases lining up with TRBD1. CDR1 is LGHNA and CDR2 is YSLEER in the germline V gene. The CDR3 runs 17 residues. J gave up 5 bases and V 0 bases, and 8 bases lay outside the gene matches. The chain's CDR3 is CASSQDKRTGGWYGYTF. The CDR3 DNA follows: TGCGCCAGCAGCCAAGATAAAAGGACAGGGGGCTGGTATGGCTACACCTTC.

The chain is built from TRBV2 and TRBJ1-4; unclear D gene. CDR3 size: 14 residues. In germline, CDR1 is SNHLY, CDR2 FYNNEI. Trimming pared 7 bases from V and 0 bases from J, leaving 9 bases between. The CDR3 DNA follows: TGTGCCAGCAACAGCCTTGCAACTAATGAAAAACTGTTTTTT. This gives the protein CASNSLATNEKLFF.

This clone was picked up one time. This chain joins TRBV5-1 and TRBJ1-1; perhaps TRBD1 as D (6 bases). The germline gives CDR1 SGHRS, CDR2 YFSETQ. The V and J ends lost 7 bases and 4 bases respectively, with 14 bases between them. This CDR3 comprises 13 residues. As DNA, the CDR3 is TGCGCCAGCTCACAGGGAGGGAGCACTGAAGCTTTCTTT. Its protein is CASSQGGSTEAFF.

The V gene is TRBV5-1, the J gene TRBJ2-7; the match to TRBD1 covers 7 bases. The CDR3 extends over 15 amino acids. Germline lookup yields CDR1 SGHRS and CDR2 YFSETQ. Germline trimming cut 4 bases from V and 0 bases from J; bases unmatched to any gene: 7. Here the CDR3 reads CASSPGQMSSYEQYF. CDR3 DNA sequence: TGCGCCAGCAGCCCGGGACAGATGAGCTCCTACGAGCAGTACTTC.

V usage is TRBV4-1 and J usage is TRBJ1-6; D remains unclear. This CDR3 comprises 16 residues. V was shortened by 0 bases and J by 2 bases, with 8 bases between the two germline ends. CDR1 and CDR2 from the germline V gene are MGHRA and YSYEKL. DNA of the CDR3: TGCGCCAGCAGCCAAGAGGGCAGAACCTATAATTCACCCCTCCACTTT. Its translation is CASSQEGRTYNSPLHF.

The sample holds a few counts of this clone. As DNA, the CDR3 is TGTGCCAGCAGCGAACGGACAGGGGAAGTGAATGACTATGGCTACACCTTC. This encodes CASSERTGEVNDYGYTF. V is TRBV6-2 or TRBV6-3 and J is TRBJ1-2, with 9 bases aligning to TRBD1. Per the germline V gene, CDR1 is MNHEY and CDR2 is SVGEGT. J lost 3 bases, V lost 6 bases, and 14 bases had no gene match. There are 17 residues in the CDR3.

The CDR3 region is CASSEPGIGGYTF. DNA of the CDR3: TGTGCCAGCAGTGAACCAGGGATCGGCGGCTACACCTTC. The chain combines TRBV25-1 with TRBJ1-2, with a weak D call TRBD1 (5 bases). The CDR3 runs to 13 residues. V lost 2 bases to trimming and J lost 8 bases, with 12 bases between them. Per the germline V gene, CDR1 is MGHDK and CDR2 is SYGVNS.

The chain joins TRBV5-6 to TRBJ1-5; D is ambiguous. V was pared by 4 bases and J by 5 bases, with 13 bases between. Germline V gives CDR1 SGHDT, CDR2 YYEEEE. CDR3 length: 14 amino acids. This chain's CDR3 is CASSRRDLYQPQHF. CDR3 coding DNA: TGTGCCAGCAGCCGCCGAGACTTATATCAGCCCCAGCATTTT. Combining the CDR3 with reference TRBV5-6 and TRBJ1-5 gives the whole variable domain DAGVTQSPTHLIKTRGQQVTLRCSPKSGHDTVSWYQQALGQGPQFIFQYYEEEERQRGNFPDRFSGHQFPNYSSELNVNALLLGDSALYLCASSRRDLYQPQHFGDGTRLSIL.

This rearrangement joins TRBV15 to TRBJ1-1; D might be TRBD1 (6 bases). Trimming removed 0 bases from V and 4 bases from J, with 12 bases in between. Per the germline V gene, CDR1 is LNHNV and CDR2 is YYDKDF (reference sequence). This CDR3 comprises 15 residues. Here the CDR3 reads CATSREDRVGTEAFF. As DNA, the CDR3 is TGTGCCACCAGCAGAGAGGACAGAGTCGGCACTGAAGCTTTCTTT.

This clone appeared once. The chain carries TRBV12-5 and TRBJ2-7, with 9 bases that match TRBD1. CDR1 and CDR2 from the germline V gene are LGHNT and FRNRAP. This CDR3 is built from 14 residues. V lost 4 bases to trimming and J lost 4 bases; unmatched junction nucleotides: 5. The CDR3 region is CASGWGQGRYEQYF. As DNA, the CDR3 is TGTGCTAGTGGTTGGGGACAGGGACGTTACGAGCAGTACTTC.

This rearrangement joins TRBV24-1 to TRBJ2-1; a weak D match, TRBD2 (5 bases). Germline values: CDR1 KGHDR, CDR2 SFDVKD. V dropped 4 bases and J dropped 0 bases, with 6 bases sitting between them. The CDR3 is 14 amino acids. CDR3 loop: CATSDGNSYNEQFF. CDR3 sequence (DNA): TGTGCCACCAGTGACGGGAACTCCTACAATGAGCAGTTCTTC.